A single sample is the source of the 21 T cell receptor beta chains below, sequenced in a study of response to subunit inactivated influenza vaccine. MiXCR, run by TCRdb on the RT-PCR reads, gives a single entry per CDR3 protein. The data contain 750,000 to 850,000 distinct CDR3 sequences, approximately 18% of them seen just once; the ten biggest clones take up 11%. The sequencing here drew on PBMCs from blood, taken 4 to 6 days after vaccination. The receptors were gathered from a middle-aged man who received an inactivated influenza vaccine.

This sequence joins TRBV6-5 and TRBJ2-5; D call uncertain. The germline CDR1 and CDR2 sequences are MNHEY and SVGAGI. There are 16 residues in the CDR3. Deletions cut 0 bases from V and 1 base from J, with 12 bases between. As DNA, the CDR3 is TGTGCCAGCAGTTACTCGAACGGATACATCCAAGAGACCCAGTACTTC. Protein sequence: CASSYSNGYIQETQYF.

This clonotype was seen a single time. The rearrangement uses TRBV10-1 and TRBJ2-5, with D possibly matching TRBD2 (6 bases). Trimming pared 3 bases from V and 7 bases from J, leaving 15 bases between. This CDR3 spans 14 amino acids. The V gene's germline CDR1 is WNHNN and CDR2 SYGVQD (reference sequence). DNA of the CDR3: TGCGCCAGCAGTGACACCGGGACTTCAGGGACCCAGTACTTC. This codes for CASSDTGTSGTQYF.

Written as DNA, the CDR3 is TGTGCCAGCTCACAGGGGCCGGGAATCGGTTCACCCCTCCACTTT. It encodes CASSQGPGIGSPLHF. V and J are TRBV18 and TRBJ1-6; a possible D gene is TRBD1 (5 bases). The CDR3 is 15 residues long. CDR1 and CDR2 from the germline V gene are KGHSH and LQKENI. Trimming removed 4 bases from V and 9 bases from J, with 16 bases in between.

This clonotype was observed a few times. The chain is built from TRBV20-1 and TRBJ2-3; 12 nucleotides line up with TRBD2. The CDR3 covers 14 residues. Trimming took 3 bases from V and 4 from J; bases not matched to a gene: 2. CDR1 is DFQATT and CDR2 is SNEGSKA in the germline V gene (reference sequence). The CDR3 loop is CSARTSGSPDTQYF. The CDR3 coding sequence is TGCAGTGCTAGGACTAGCGGGAGCCCAGATACGCAGTATTTT.

V and J are TRBV6-2 or TRBV6-3 and TRBJ2-4, with TRBD2 matching 7 bases. J gave up 1 base and V 7 bases, and 7 bases lay outside the gene matches. Germline CDR1 MNHEY, CDR2 SVGEGT. The CDR3 extends over 15 amino acids. The CDR3 protein is CASKKRDLAKNIQYF. CDR3 nucleotides: TGTGCCAGCAAAAAGCGGGACCTTGCCAAAAACATTCAGTACTTC.

A few counts support this clonotype. V gene TRBV5-6 combines with J gene TRBJ1-6, with TRBD1 matching over 8 bases. Looked up from germline, CDR1 is SGHDT and CDR2 is YYEEEE. V lost 3 bases to trimming and J lost 10 bases; unmatched junction nucleotides: 12. The CDR3 loop spans 16 amino acids. The CDR3 DNA follows: TGTGCCAGCAGCTCTCGCCGACAGGGGAAGGACTCACCCCTCCACTTT. Encoded protein: CASSSRRQGKDSPLHF.

This clonotype was counted only a few times. The chain carries TRBV12-3 or TRBV12-4 and TRBJ1-2; no clear D gene. The CDR3 spans 14 residues. V gave up 4 bases and J gave up 0 bases, with 9 bases separating them. The CDR3 reads CASSYQDSNYGYTF. The CDR3 nucleotides read TGTGCCAGCAGTTACCAGGACTCTAACTATGGCTACACCTTC.

There are many counts of this clonotype. This chain connects TRBV7-2 to TRBJ2-3; TRBD2 aligns across 11 bases. Per the germline V gene, CDR1 is SGHTA and CDR2 is FQGNSA. The CDR3 sequence is 16 residues long. The ends lost 5 bases at V and 5 bases at J; junction bases unmatched: 9. CDR3 sequence reads: CASSPGLAGSGDTQYF. CDR3 sequence (DNA): TGTGCCAGCAGCCCCGGACTAGCGGGCTCGGGAGATACGCAGTATTTT. Filled out from reference TRBV7-2 and TRBJ2-3, the complete variable domain reads GAGVSQSPSNKVTEKGKDVELRCDPISGHTALYWYRQSLGQGLEFLIYFQGNSAPDKSGLPSDRFSAERTGGSVSTLTIQRTQQEDSAVYLCASSPGLAGSGDTQYFGPGTRLTVL.

On this clonotype itself: A much bigger clone sits one base away, suggesting this may be a read error. The rearrangement links TRBV20-1 to TRBJ2-1, with 9 bases matching TRBD2. With V trimmed by 0 bases and J by 9 bases, 9 bases remained unmatched. The CDR3 runs 15 residues. Germline V gene data show CDR1 as DFQATT and CDR2 as SNEGSKA (reference sequence). CDR3 sequence reads: CSARDGLAGDTEQFF. The DNA for the CDR3 is TGCAGTGCTAGAGATGGCTTAGCGGGGGACACTGAGCAGTTCTTC.

In its sample, this clonotype was seen a few times. DNA of the CDR3: TGCAGTGCTAGAGATTCTTTTCGGGCGGGAGAGGTTTACAATGAGCAGTTCTTC. This encodes CSARDSFRAGEVYNEQFF. The chain has TRBV20-1 and TRBJ2-1, with 7 bases lining up with TRBD2. The germline gives CDR1 DFQATT, CDR2 SNEGSKA (reference sequence). V lost 0 bases to trimming and J lost 4 bases; unmatched junction nucleotides: 15. The CDR3 contains 18 residues.

This clonotype was seen a handful of times. The chain uses TRBV28 and TRBJ2-7; D is possibly TRBD1 (5 bases). In germline, CDR1 is MDHEN, CDR2 SYDVKM. The CDR3 has 14 residues. Between the trimmed V and J ends, which lost 10 bases and 0 bases, there was a span of 16 bases. In DNA, the CDR3 is TGTGCCACCTCAAGGGCAGGGAACTCCTACGAGCAGTACTTC. Residues: CATSRAGNSYEQYF.

The rearrangement links TRBV3-1 to TRBJ2-1; TRBD1 matches 8 bases. The CDR3 contains 18 residues. The V and J ends lost 3 bases and 4 bases, in that order; junction bases with no gene match: 14. Germline CDR1 reads LGHDT; CDR2 reads YNNKEL (reference sequence). Here the CDR3 reads CASSHQVAWTGIYNEQFF. CDR3 in DNA: TGTGCCAGCAGCCACCAAGTCGCGTGGACAGGGATATACAATGAGCAGTTCTTC.

The chain carries TRBV20-1 and TRBJ1-4; D call uncertain. The CDR3 sequence is 15 residues long. Between the trimmed V and J ends, which lost 5 bases and 0 bases, there was a span of 13 bases. Germline V gene sequence: CDR1 DFQATT, CDR2 SNEGSKA (reference sequence). In DNA, the CDR3 is TGCAGTGCTCCGGACCCAGCTGCAACTAATGAAAAACTGTTTTTT. Its translation: CSAPDPAATNEKLFF.

This clonotype was counted ten times or more. The chain uses TRBV4-3 and TRBJ2-3; TRBD2 is a possible D gene (5 bases). This CDR3 has 13 amino acids. The V and J ends lost 8 bases and 2 bases respectively, with 11 bases between them. Germline V gene data show CDR1 as LGHNA and CDR2 as YSLEER. The CDR3 spells CASAARDTDTQYF. For the CDR3, the DNA is TGCGCCAGCGCCGCCCGGGACACAGATACGCAGTATTTT.

This clonotype was seen at least ten times. The V gene is TRBV29-1, the J gene TRBJ2-3, with 7 bases lining up with TRBD2. This CDR3 comprises 16 residues. Germline values: CDR1 SQVTM, CDR2 ANQGSEA. Unmatched junction bases numbered 12, after V lost 6 bases and J lost 0 bases. The CDR3 here is CSVSSGVASSTDTQYF. The DNA for the CDR3 is TGCAGCGTCTCTAGCGGAGTTGCATCTAGCACAGATACGCAGTATTTT.

The rearrangement links TRBV7-9 to TRBJ2-7, with 7 nucleotides matching TRBD1. V shed 5 bases and J 2 bases; nucleotides not matched to a gene: 12. CDR1 SEHNR and CDR2 FQNEAQ come from the germline V gene (reference sequence). The CDR3 spans 16 residues. The CDR3 protein is CASSAYPGQTTYEQYF. The CDR3 DNA follows: TGTGCCAGCAGCGCATATCCGGGACAGACAACCTACGAGCAGTACTTC.

This clonotype was seen a few times. The J gene is TRBJ2-1, the V gene TRBV24-1, with 8 bases lining up with TRBD2. CDR1 and CDR2 from the germline V gene are KGHDR and SFDVKD. After removal of 4 bases from V and 7 bases from J, the junction contained 11 bases not matched to a gene. The CDR3 extends over 16 amino acids. The CDR3 coding sequence is TGTGCCACCAGTGAACGGATAGCGGGATGGAAGAATGAGCAGTTCTTC. This encodes CATSERIAGWKNEQFF.

This clonotype was seen only a few times. The chain has TRBV4-3 and TRBJ2-4; maybe TRBD2 (6 bases). Trimming shortened V by 0 bases and J by 3 bases, and 18 bases separated the two germline ends. The CDR3 runs to 18 residues. Germline CDR1 and CDR2: LGHNA and YSLEER. CDR3 sequence reads: CASSQDRGLGGNKNIQYF. The CDR3 nucleotides read TGCGCCAGCAGCCAAGATCGCGGGTTGGGGGGTAACAAAAACATTCAGTACTTC.

This clonotype was recorded a few times. This chain joins TRBV12-3 or TRBV12-4 and TRBJ2-3, with 10 bases aligning to TRBD2. V was clipped by 0 bases and J by 2 bases; unmatched bases: 2. There are 16 residues in the CDR3. This CDR3 is CASSLALAGATDTQYF. In nucleotides, the CDR3 is TGTGCCAGCAGTTTAGCCCTAGCGGGGGCCACAGATACGCAGTATTTT.

This chain joins TRBV24-1 and TRBJ2-7; D is perhaps TRBD1 (6 bases). The V gene lost 4 bases and the J gene lost 5 bases, with 11 bases spanning the gap. Germline V gene sequence: CDR1 KGHDR, CDR2 SFDVKD. CDR3 length: 13 amino acids. The CDR3: CATSEPGQNEQYF. In nucleotides, the CDR3 is TGTGCCACCAGTGAGCCCGGACAGAACGAGCAGTACTTC.

Ten or more counts support this clonotype. CDR3 protein: CASSFSAQGSYEQYF. The DNA for the CDR3 is TGTGCCAGCAGCTTTTCAGCGCAGGGTAGTTACGAGCAGTACTTC. The V call is TRBV7-2, the J call TRBJ2-7; D might be TRBD1 (5 bases). Per the germline V gene, CDR1 is SGHTA and CDR2 is FQGNSA. V lost 3 bases to trimming and J lost 4 bases, with 16 bases between them. The CDR3 is 15 amino acids.